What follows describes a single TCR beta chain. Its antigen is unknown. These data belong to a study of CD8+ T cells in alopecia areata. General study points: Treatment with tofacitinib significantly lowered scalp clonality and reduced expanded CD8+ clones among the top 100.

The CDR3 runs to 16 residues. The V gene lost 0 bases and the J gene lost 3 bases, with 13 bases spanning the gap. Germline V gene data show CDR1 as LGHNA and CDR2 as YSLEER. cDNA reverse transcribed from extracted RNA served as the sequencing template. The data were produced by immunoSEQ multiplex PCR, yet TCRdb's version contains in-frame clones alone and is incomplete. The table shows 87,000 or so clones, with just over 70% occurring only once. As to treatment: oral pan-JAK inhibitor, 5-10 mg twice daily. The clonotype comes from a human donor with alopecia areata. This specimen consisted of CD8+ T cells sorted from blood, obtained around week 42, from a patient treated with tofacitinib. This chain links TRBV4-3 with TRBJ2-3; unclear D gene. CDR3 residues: CASSQELYGPTDTQYF. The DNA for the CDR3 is TGCGCCAGCAGCCAAGAACTATACGGGCCTACAGATACGCAGTATTTT.